The 7 T cell receptor beta chains listed next were all sequenced from one sample in a study of blood T cell repertoires in COVID-19. Only in-frame clones appear in the TCRdb table, and some are missing; sequencing was by immunoSEQ multiplex PCR. Found here are approximately 150,000 clones, over 80% of them singletons; the top ten hold 1.6%. Sequenced input: peripheral blood. These receptors were collected from a woman aged 50 to 65 with acute or convalescent COVID-19.

The chain couples TRBV6-5 to TRBJ1-2; D may be TRBD1 (5 bases). From germline, CDR1 is MNHEY and CDR2 SVGAGI. Trimming removed 6 bases at V and 5 bases at J, with 19 bases between. The CDR3 has 15 amino acids. CDR3 bases: TGTGCCAGCAGAACCCGGGACTCAAGCATATATGGCTACACCTTC. Its translation is CASRTRDSSIYGYTF.

This clone was detected once. The V and J genes are TRBV30 and TRBJ1-5, with 7 nucleotides matching TRBD1. Looked up from germline, CDR1 is GTSNPN and CDR2 is SVGIG (reference sequence). The length of the CDR3 is 13 residues. The CDR3 spells CAFRQGRSQPQHF. CDR3 bases: TGTGCTTTCCGACAGGGACGGAGTCAGCCCCAGCATTTT.

The V and J genes are TRBV6-2 or TRBV6-3 and TRBJ2-1; TRBD1 agrees at 7 bases. The V gene's germline CDR1 is MNHEY and CDR2 SVGEGT. The CDR3 has 17 residues. The trim removed 0 bases at V and 7 bases at J, leaving 12 bases unmatched. CDR3 sequence reads: CASSYSTGTVVGNEQFF. CDR3 DNA sequence: TGTGCCAGCAGTTACTCGACCGGGACAGTGGTGGGAAATGAGCAGTTCTTC.

The CDR3 DNA is TGTGCCAGCAGTTACACAGCGGGGATTCCAGATACGCAGTATTTT. It encodes CASSYTAGIPDTQYF. The chain is built from TRBV6-5 and TRBJ2-3; TRBD2 matches at 7 bases. Germline trimming cut 2 bases from V and 4 bases from J; bases unmatched to any gene: 6. This CDR3 comprises 15 residues. Germline V gives CDR1 MNHEY, CDR2 SVGAGI.

The rearrangement joins TRBV18 to TRBJ1-2; 9 bases align to TRBD1. The CDR3 covers 17 residues. CDR1 and CDR2 from the germline V gene are KGHSH and LQKENI. Unmatched junction bases numbered 12, after V lost 2 bases and J lost 5 bases. The CDR3 nucleotides are TGTGCCAGCTCACCATATGAACAGGGGGCAGGACCTTATGGCTACACCTTC. This sequence encodes CASSPYEQGAGPYGYTF.

The chain has TRBV29-1 and TRBJ2-3; D not resolved. The CDR3 is 13 residues long. Trimming removed 5 bases at V and 0 bases at J, with 9 bases between. Germline CDR1 is SQVTM and CDR2 is ANQGSEA. The CDR3 DNA sequence: TGCAGCGTTAGCCTGAGCAGCACAGATACGCAGTATTTT. It translates to CSVSLSSTDTQYF.

V and J are TRBV28 and TRBJ1-5, with D unresolved. V shed 4 bases and J shed 5 bases, with 6 bases lying between them. Germline V gene lookup returns CDR1 MDHEN and CDR2 SYDVKM. CDR3 size: 12 residues. Here the CDR3 DNA reads TGTGCCAGCAGTTCCCTCTATCAGCCCCAGCATTTT. It translates to CASSSLYQPQHF.